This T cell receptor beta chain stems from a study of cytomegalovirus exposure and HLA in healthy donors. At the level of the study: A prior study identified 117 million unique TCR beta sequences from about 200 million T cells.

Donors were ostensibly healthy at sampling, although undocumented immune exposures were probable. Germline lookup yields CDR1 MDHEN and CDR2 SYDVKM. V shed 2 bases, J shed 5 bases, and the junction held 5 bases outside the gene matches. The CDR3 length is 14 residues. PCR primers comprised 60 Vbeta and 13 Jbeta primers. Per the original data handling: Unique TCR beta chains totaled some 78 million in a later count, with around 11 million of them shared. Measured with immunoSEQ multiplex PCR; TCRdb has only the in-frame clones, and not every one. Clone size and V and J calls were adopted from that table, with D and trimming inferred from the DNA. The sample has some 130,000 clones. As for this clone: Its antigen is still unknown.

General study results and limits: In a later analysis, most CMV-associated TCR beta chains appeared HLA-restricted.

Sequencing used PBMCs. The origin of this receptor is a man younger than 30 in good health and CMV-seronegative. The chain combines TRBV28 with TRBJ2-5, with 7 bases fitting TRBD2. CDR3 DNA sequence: TGTGCCAGCAGTTTAGCGGGGGATGTGGAGACCCAGTACTTC. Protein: CASSLAGDVETQYF. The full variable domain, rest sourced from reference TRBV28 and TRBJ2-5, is DVKVTQSSRYLVKRTGEKVFLECVQDMDHENMFWYRQDPGLGLRLIYFSYDVKMKEKGDIPEGYSVSREKKERFSLILESASTNQTSMYLCASSLAGDVETQYFGPGTRLLVL.